These 31 T cell receptor beta chains originate from one sample sequenced in a study of shared clonotypes between healthy human individuals. The repertoire was sequenced with immunoSEQ multiplex PCR; TCRdb's copy has only in-frame clones and lacks some. Of 2 million to 2.5 million clones in the sample, more than 90% were seen once. Sequencing input: naive CD4+ T cells sorted from blood. Subset specified: CD45RA+ positively selected. The receptor set was obtained from a man between 18 and 35 years old in good health.

The chain combines TRBV5-1 with TRBJ2-1; perhaps TRBD2 as D (6 bases). Between the trimmed V and J ends, which lost 6 bases and 0 bases, there was a span of 10 bases. The CDR3 loop spans 14 amino acids. The germline CDR1 and CDR2 sequences are SGHRS and YFSETQ. The CDR3 protein is CASTRESSYNEQFF. Written as DNA, the CDR3 is TGCGCCAGCACACGGGAGAGCTCCTACAATGAGCAGTTCTTC.

CDR3 amino acids: CASSPTDSINEKLFF. CDR3 sequence (DNA): TGTGCCAGCTCACCAACGGACAGCATTAATGAAAAACTGTTTTTT. V usage is TRBV18 and J usage is TRBJ1-4; a weak D match, TRBD1 (6 bases). Germline CDR1 reads KGHSH; CDR2 reads LQKENI. Trimming cost V 2 bases and J 4 bases, with 11 bases left between them. This CDR3 is 15 amino acids long.

This chain links TRBV9 with TRBJ1-1; perhaps TRBD1 as D (6 bases). CDR1 and CDR2 from the germline V gene are SGDLS and YYNGEE. V was trimmed by 4 bases and J by 2 bases, leaving 12 bases between them. There are 14 residues in the CDR3. The CDR3 DNA is TGTGCCAGCAGCCTTCGGGACACCAACACTGAAGCTTTCTTT. Translating gives CASSLRDTNTEAFF.

The V and J genes are TRBV7-3 and TRBJ2-6; D is uncertain. Looked up from germline, CDR1 is SGHTA and CDR2 is FQGTGA. Trimming shortened V by 4 bases and J by 0 bases, and 7 bases separated the two germline ends. CDR3 length: 15 amino acids. The CDR3 sequence is CASSSQLSGANVLTF. The CDR3 DNA is TGTGCCAGCAGCTCACAGCTCTCTGGGGCCAACGTCCTGACTTTC.

Written as DNA, the CDR3 is TGCGCCAGCAGCTTGGGCAGTGCCTTGGGTGAAGCTTTCTTT. Residues: CASSLGSALGEAFF. This chain links TRBV5-1 with TRBJ1-1, with D uncertain. This CDR3 comprises 14 residues. V lost 0 bases to trimming and J lost 7 bases, with 13 bases between them. The germline CDR1 and CDR2 sequences are SGHRS and YFSETQ.

The CDR3 region is CASSLSGPDNQPQHF. The CDR3 DNA is TGTGCCAGCAGCTTAAGTGGGCCAGACAATCAGCCCCAGCATTTT. The chain is built from TRBV7-2 and TRBJ1-5; D uncertain. V was pared by 2 bases and J by 3 bases, with 11 bases between. CDR3 length equals 15 residues. Germline CDR1 is SGHTA and CDR2 is FQGNSA.

V gene TRBV6-5 combines with J gene TRBJ1-5; possibly TRBD1 for D (5 bases). Trimming took off 7 bases at V and 5 bases at J, with 12 bases between the two ends. The CDR3 has 13 residues. Germline-derived CDR1 and CDR2 are MNHEY and SVGAGI. As DNA, the CDR3 is TGTGCCAGCAAGAGGGGCCTCGATCAGCCCCAGCATTTT. It yields the protein CASKRGLDQPQHF.

This clone was counted a single time. The chain links TRBV6-1 to TRBJ1-2; 9 bases map to TRBD1. Trimming removed 10 bases from V and 5 bases from J; junction bases left unmatched: 11. This CDR3 spans 14 amino acids. Per the germline V gene, CDR1 is MNHNS and CDR2 is SASEGT. The CDR3 is CATSNRGLWYGYTF. The CDR3 DNA reads TGTGCCACCTCCAACAGGGGGCTCTGGTATGGCTACACCTTC.

This clone was observed once. The rearrangement uses TRBV27 and TRBJ2-7, with D perhaps TRBD1 (6 bases). This CDR3 spans 14 amino acids. Germline CDR1 MNHEY, CDR2 SMNVEV (reference sequence). Trimming left V 5 bases short and J 9 bases short, with 20 bases between. CDR3 amino acids: CASSAAGTSVVQYF. The DNA of the CDR3 is TGTGCCAGCAGTGCGGCCGGGACATCGGTGGTGCAGTACTTC.

The V call is TRBV2, the J call TRBJ2-7; unclear D gene. Trimming removed 4 bases from V and 2 bases from J, with 12 bases in between. This CDR3 spans 14 amino acids. Germline assignment: CDR1 SNHLY and CDR2 FYNNEI. The CDR3 sequence: CASSVLQVPYEQYF. The CDR3 coding sequence is TGTGCCAGCAGTGTACTCCAGGTACCCTACGAGCAGTACTTC.

The genes are TRBV4-1 and TRBJ2-7, with 9 bases that match TRBD1. Germline V gene data show CDR1 as MGHRA and CDR2 as YSYEKL. J gave up 3 bases and V 1 base, and 10 bases lay outside the gene matches. There are 17 residues in the CDR3. CDR3 protein: CASSQGSTGTGIYEQYF. DNA of the CDR3: TGCGCCAGCAGCCAAGGTAGTACCGGGACAGGGATCTACGAGCAGTACTTC.

This rearrangement joins TRBV5-1 to TRBJ2-5; the D gene could be TRBD1 or TRBD2 (6 bases each). The germline gives CDR1 SGHRS, CDR2 YFSETQ. V lost 2 bases and J 3 bases, leaving 14 bases between the germline ends. The CDR3 runs to 15 residues. The CDR3 nucleotides read TGCGCCAGCAGCTTTCAAGGGGGGTCCGAAGAGACCCAGTACTTC. It codes for CASSFQGGSEETQYF.

The sample holds one count of this clone. The chain couples TRBV10-1 to TRBJ2-3; TRBD1 agrees at 8 bases. The CDR3 runs to 14 residues. Germline V gene lookup returns CDR1 WNHNN and CDR2 SYGVQD (reference sequence). The junction had 3 bases not matched to a gene; V was cut back by 4 bases and J by 3 bases. The DNA of the CDR3 is TGCGCCAGCAGTGCGGACAGGGTTACAGATACGCAGTATTTT. The encoded protein is CASSADRVTDTQYF.

This clone showed up just a few times. Other DNA sequences of this sample code for an identical CDR3. This chain links TRBV5-4 with TRBJ2-1, with TRBD2 identical over 11 bases. Germline-derived CDR1 and CDR2 are SGHNT and YYREEE (reference sequence). Germline trimming cut 3 bases from V and 4 bases from J; bases unmatched to any gene: 3. The CDR3 is made up of 15 amino acids. CDR3 sequence: CASSSGTSGYNEQFF. The CDR3 bases are TGTGCCAGCAGCTCCGGGACTAGCGGATACAATGAGCAGTTCTTC.

The chain couples TRBV28 to TRBJ2-7; D perhaps matches TRBD2 (6 bases). Looked up from germline, CDR1 is MDHEN and CDR2 is SYDVKM. Trimming pared 7 bases from V and 1 base from J, leaving 14 bases between. There are 14 residues in the CDR3. DNA of the CDR3: TGTGCCAGCACCCCTGGGGGACTTTCCTACGAGCAGTACTTC. Amino acid sequence: CASTPGGLSYEQYF. Complete variable domain (other parts from reference TRBV28 and TRBJ2-7): DVKVTQSSRYLVKRTGEKVFLECVQDMDHENMFWYRQDPGLGLRLIYFSYDVKMKEKGDIPEGYSVSREKKERFSLILESASTNQTSMYLCASTPGGLSYEQYFGPGTRLTVT.

The chain uses TRBV2 and TRBJ1-1; D gene uncertain. The germline CDR1 and CDR2 sequences are SNHLY and FYNNEI. With 6 bases removed from V and 3 bases from J, the gap between germline ends came to 17 bases. The CDR3 length is 15 residues. CDR3 sequence: CASRVGYRPDTEAFF. The CDR3 bases are TGTGCCAGCAGGGTGGGTTACAGACCGGACACTGAAGCTTTCTTT.

The V gene is TRBV19, the J gene TRBJ1-4, with 9 bases lining up with TRBD1. V was pared by 3 bases and J by 8 bases, with 10 bases of the junction left unmatched. Germline CDR1 is LNHDA and CDR2 is SQIVND (reference sequence). The CDR3 contains 16 residues. The CDR3 DNA follows: TGTGCCAGTAGTATTGGATCCGGGACAGGGCCGGAAAAACTGTTTTTT. It codes for CASSIGSGTGPEKLFF.

This clone has only one observation. The DNA of the CDR3 is TGTGCCAGCAGCCCAACAGGGATTAACACCGGGGAGCTGTTTTTT. Amino acids: CASSPTGINTGELFF. This chain joins TRBV5-4 and TRBJ2-2; D is perhaps TRBD1 (6 bases). Germline V gene sequence: CDR1 SGHNT, CDR2 YYREEE (reference sequence). The CDR3 consists of 15 residues. Trimming cost V 4 bases and J 2 bases, with 12 bases left between them.

This chain connects TRBV5-1 to TRBJ2-7; D is uncertain. The germline V and J ends were trimmed by 6 bases and 1 base, with 14 bases remaining between them. CDR3 size: 14 residues. Germline V gives CDR1 SGHRS, CDR2 YFSETQ. The CDR3 DNA reads TGCGCCAGCACCGTAGGACGCGGTTCCTACGAGCAGTACTTC. It encodes CASTVGRGSYEQYF. Based on the CDR3 plus reference TRBV5-1 and TRBJ2-7, the full variable domain is KAGVTQTPRYLIKTRGQQVTLSCSPISGHRSVSWYQQTPGQGLQFLFEYFSETQRNKGNFPGRFSGRQFSNSRSEMNVSTLELGDSALYLCASTVGRGSYEQYFGPGTRLTVT.

The chain carries TRBV6-6 and TRBJ1-1; D unresolved. This CDR3 is 13 amino acids long. Between the trimmed V and J ends, which lost 0 bases and 6 bases, there was a span of 8 bases. Germline V gene lookup returns CDR1 MNHNY and CDR2 SVGAGI (reference sequence). In nucleotides, the CDR3 is TGTGCCAGCAGTTACTCTGTTTTATCTGAAGCTTTCTTT. This encodes CASSYSVLSEAFF.

V usage is TRBV11-2 and J usage is TRBJ2-3, with a weak D call TRBD2 (7 bases). This CDR3 spans 15 amino acids. Germline assignment: CDR1 SGHAT and CDR2 FQNNGV. Deletions cut 5 bases from V and 5 bases from J, with 17 bases between. The CDR3 protein is CASSPRGADVDTQYF. Here the CDR3 DNA reads TGTGCCAGCAGCCCCCGGGGGGCCGACGTAGATACGCAGTATTTT.

The V gene is TRBV4-1, the J gene TRBJ1-4, with 8 bases that match TRBD1. Germline CDR1 MGHRA, CDR2 YSYEKL. The J segment lost 4 bases and the V segment lost 1 base, leaving 5 bases of the junction unmatched. CDR3 length equals 16 residues. Here the CDR3 reads CASSQGGTGYNEKLFF. The CDR3 DNA sequence: TGCGCCAGCAGCCAAGGTGGGACAGGCTATAATGAAAAACTGTTTTTT.

This chain connects TRBV11-2 to TRBJ2-3; 7 bases line up with TRBD1. CDR3 size: 16 residues. CDR1 is SGHAT, CDR2 FQNNGV, per germline. The junction had 8 bases not matched to a gene; V was cut back by 5 bases and J by 0 bases. The CDR3 region is CASSQGQVISTDTQYF. The CDR3 region has the DNA TGTGCCAGCAGCCAAGGACAGGTCATTAGCACAGATACGCAGTATTTT.

The chain is built from TRBV5-4 and TRBJ2-4, with D unclear. The CDR3 is made up of 12 amino acids. Trimming left V 2 bases short and J 9 bases short, with 9 bases between. CDR1 is SGHNT, CDR2 YYREEE, per germline (reference sequence). CDR3 nucleotides: TGTGCCAGCAGCTTTGGGGTAGGCATTCAGTACTTC. Amino acid sequence: CASSFGVGIQYF.

In DNA, the CDR3 is TGCGCCAGCAGCTCACATATGAAAGAGACCCAGTACTTC. It is translated as CASSSHMKETQYF. The chain links TRBV5-1 to TRBJ2-5; D uncertain. V was trimmed by 3 bases and J by 3 bases, leaving 9 bases between them. CDR1 is SGHRS, CDR2 YFSETQ, per germline. This CDR3 region has 13 residues. The complete variable domain, with remaining parts taken from reference TRBV5-1 and TRBJ2-5, reads KAGVTQTPRYLIKTRGQQVTLSCSPISGHRSVSWYQQTPGQGLQFLFEYFSETQRNKGNFPGRFSGRQFSNSRSEMNVSTLELGDSALYLCASSSHMKETQYFGPGTRLLVL.

The rearrangement links TRBV19 to TRBJ1-5, with 9 bases matching TRBD1. The germline V gene has CDR1 LNHDA and CDR2 SQIVND (reference sequence). The ends lost 4 bases at V and 0 bases at J; junction bases unmatched: 7. This CDR3 region has 17 residues. The CDR3 loop reads CASSNGTGLISNQPQHF. The CDR3 DNA follows: TGTGCCAGTAGTAACGGGACAGGGCTTATTAGCAATCAGCCCCAGCATTTT.

The chain couples TRBV4-3 to TRBJ2-7, with D perhaps TRBD1 or TRBD2 (5 bases each). This CDR3 is 16 amino acids long. Trimming removed 1 base at V and 1 base at J, with 14 bases between. Germline assignment: CDR1 LGHNA and CDR2 YSLEER. The CDR3 spells CASSQGPGTVSYEQYF. The CDR3 DNA sequence: TGCGCCAGCAGCCAAGGTCCAGGGACGGTATCCTACGAGCAGTACTTC.

The chain has TRBV6-4 and TRBJ2-7, with D possibly TRBD1 on 8 matching bases. This CDR3 has 16 residues. With 6 bases removed from V and 6 bases from J, the gap between germline ends came to 24 bases. Germline V gene sequence: CDR1 MRHNA, CDR2 SNTAGT. CDR3 nucleotides: TGTGCCAGCAGAATCCATCGGACAGGGAGGGTCGGCGAGCAGTACTTC. It codes for CASRIHRTGRVGEQYF.

V and J are TRBV5-4 and TRBJ2-1, with 10 bases identical to TRBD1. There are 16 residues in the CDR3. CDR1 SGHNT and CDR2 YYREEE come from the germline V gene (reference sequence). V was clipped by 0 bases and J by 3 bases; unmatched bases: 3. CDR3 bases: TGTGCCAGCAGCTTGGGAGGGACAGGGGTCTACAATGAGCAGTTCTTC. It codes for CASSLGGTGVYNEQFF.

The rearrangement links TRBV6-1 to TRBJ1-5; D ambiguous. Germline-derived CDR1 and CDR2 are MNHNS and SASEGT. This CDR3 contains 13 residues. The ends were cut back, 6 bases at V and 4 bases at J, with 10 bases in the middle. The CDR3 spells CASRADGNQPQHF. The DNA of the CDR3 is TGTGCCAGCAGAGCCGACGGGAATCAGCCCCAGCATTTT.

Written as DNA, the CDR3 is TGTGCCAGCAGCTTGGAGGCAGGCCCCTACGAGCAGTACTTC. Protein product: CASSLEAGPYEQYF. V is TRBV5-4 and J is TRBJ2-7; D is ambiguous. Trimming removed 0 bases from V and 2 bases from J, with 9 bases in between. Germline values: CDR1 SGHNT, CDR2 YYREEE (reference sequence). This CDR3 spans 14 amino acids.